These 26 T cell receptor beta chains were sequenced from one sample in a study of T cell repertoires in cytomegalovirus infection. MiXCR, applied by TCRdb to the reads, yields one record per CDR3 protein. Found here are a few hundred thousand distinct CDR3 sequences, over 35% of them singletons; the top ten hold 48%. Antigens of these TCRs are unknown. Material: cultured PBMCs, obtained from culture after CMV antigen stimulation. The receptors here all came from a human donor in good health (CMV status not recorded). Some clones in this sample may be carry-over from other donors' samples.

V and J are TRBV7-2 and TRBJ2-5, with D perhaps matching TRBD1 (6 bases). The CDR3 runs 13 residues. Germline-derived CDR1 and CDR2 are SGHTA and FQGNSA. Trimming took 5 bases from V and 5 from J, leaving 12 bases between them. The CDR3 is CASSTDSWETQYF. The CDR3 DNA is TGTGCCAGCAGCACGGACAGCTGGGAGACCCAGTACTTC. Supplemented by reference TRBV7-2 and TRBJ2-5, the full variable domain reads GAGVSQSPSNKVTEKGKDVELRCDPISGHTALYWYRQSLGQGLEFLIYFQGNSAPDKSGLPSDRFSAERTGGSVSTLTIQRTQQEDSAVYLCASSTDSWETQYFGPGTRLLVL.

Comments on this clonotype: This CDR3 is missing its conserved last phenylalanine or tryptophan, likely due to a read error. The genes are TRBV7-2 and TRBJ2-4, with D tentatively TRBD2 (5 bases). CDR1 and CDR2 (germline): SGHTA, FQGNSA. The CDR3 is made up of 15 amino acids. Deletions cut 1 base from V and 7 bases from J, with 14 bases between. The CDR3 is CASSLVDPRGNIQYS. The CDR3 coding sequence is TGTGCCAGCAGCTTAGTGGACCCTCGAGGGAACATTCAGTACTCC.

The gene calls are TRBV7-2 and TRBJ1-2; 9 nucleotides align to TRBD1. The CDR3 runs 14 residues. V lost 5 bases to trimming and J lost 4 bases; unmatched junction nucleotides: 5. CDR1 and CDR2 from the germline V gene are SGHTA and FQGNSA. DNA for the CDR3: TGTGCCAGCAGCCCTGGACAGGGGTTCTATGGCTACACCTTC. Its translation is CASSPGQGFYGYTF.

This clonotype was detected a few times. The chain carries TRBV7-2 and TRBJ2-7; D possibly matches TRBD1 or TRBD2 (7 bases each). The CDR3 runs to 15 residues. Germline lookup yields CDR1 SGHTA and CDR2 FQGNSA. The ends were cut back, 5 bases at V and 2 bases at J, with 16 bases in the middle. DNA of the CDR3: TGTGCCAGCAGCCCAGGGGGGGGAGAAACCTACGAGCAGTACTTC. Protein: CASSPGGGETYEQYF.

This clonotype has a count of ten or more. This chain joins TRBV7-2 and TRBJ2-1, with 15 bases fitting TRBD2. The CDR3 is made up of 14 amino acids. Germline CDR1 is SGHTA and CDR2 is FQGNSA. The V and J ends lost 5 bases and 15 bases, in that order; junction bases with no gene match: 8. CDR3 coding DNA: TGTGCCAGCAGCCTGGGGACTAGCGGGGGGCTCCGGTTCTTC. Protein product: CASSLGTSGGLRFF. The full variable domain, its missing parts supplied by reference TRBV7-2 and TRBJ2-1, is GAGVSQSPSNKVTEKGKDVELRCDPISGHTALYWYRQSLGQGLEFLIYFQGNSAPDKSGLPSDRFSAERTGGSVSTLTIQRTQQEDSAVYLCASSLGTSGGLRFFGPGTRLTVL.

The gene calls are TRBV6-2 or TRBV6-3 and TRBJ2-1; no clear D. This CDR3 has 14 amino acids. V lost 2 bases and J lost 5, with 10 bases in between. CDR1 and CDR2 from the germline V gene are MNHEY and SVGEGT. The CDR3 nucleotides are TGTGCCAGCAGTTACCCCCACCGGGACAATGAGCAGTTCTTC. Protein product: CASSYPHRDNEQFF.

The sample holds many counts of this clonotype. The V and J genes are TRBV7-9 and TRBJ1-4; maybe TRBD1 (5 bases). This CDR3 is 15 amino acids long. V lost 5 bases and J 0 bases, leaving 10 bases between the germline ends. The germline V gene encodes CDR1 SEHNR and CDR2 FQNEAQ (reference sequence). CDR3 bases: TGTGCCAGCAGCCGAATACAGGCAACTAATGAAAAACTGTTTTTT. Protein: CASSRIQATNEKLFF. The complete variable domain, with remaining parts taken from reference TRBV7-9 and TRBJ1-4, reads DTGVSQNPRHKITKRGQNVTFRCDPISEHNRLYWYRQTLGQGPEFLTYFQNEAQLEKSRLLSDRFSAERPKGSFSTLEIQRTEQGDSAMYLCASSRIQATNEKLFFGSGTQLSVL.

The chain couples TRBV6-2 or TRBV6-3 to TRBJ1-1; 7 bases map to TRBD1. The CDR3 is 16 residues long. J was trimmed by 0 bases and V by 8 bases; bases with no gene match: 12. CDR1 and CDR2 (germline): MNHEY, SVGEGT. CDR3 residues: CASRGQTPLMNTEAFF. In DNA, the CDR3 is TGTGCCAGCCGGGGACAGACGCCCCTCATGAACACTGAAGCTTTCTTT.

This clonotype appeared many times. The gene calls are TRBV7-2 and TRBJ2-3, with 7 bases that match TRBD1. The V gene's germline CDR1 is SGHTA and CDR2 FQGNSA. Trimming removed 5 bases from V and 4 bases from J; junction bases left unmatched: 3. The CDR3 covers 13 residues. The CDR3 spells CASSLRGPDTQYF. The CDR3 nucleotides read TGTGCCAGCAGCCTTAGGGGGCCAGATACGCAGTATTTT.

This clonotype was counted a few times. The rearrangement links TRBV7-2 to TRBJ2-7, with 9 nucleotides matching TRBD2. Trimming at V came to 5 bases and at J to 2 bases, leaving 10 bases not matched to a gene. The CDR3 totals 16 residues. Germline lookup yields CDR1 SGHTA and CDR2 FQGNSA. The CDR3 sequence: CASSRALAGGPYEQYF. CDR3 DNA sequence: TGTGCCAGCAGCAGAGCTCTCGCGGGGGGGCCCTACGAGCAGTACTTC.

The sample holds a few counts of this clonotype. The rearrangement links TRBV7-2 to TRBJ2-1; 7 positions agree with TRBD1. Germline V gene lookup returns CDR1 SGHTA and CDR2 FQGNSA. V lost 3 bases, J lost 4 bases, and 6 bases stayed unmatched. This CDR3 is 15 amino acids long. CDR3 sequence (DNA): TGTGCCAGCAGCTTGACAGGGACGACTTACAATGAGCAGTTCTTC. The encoded protein is CASSLTGTTYNEQFF.

V is TRBV10-3 and J is TRBJ2-3; possibly TRBD2 for D (5 bases). The length of the CDR3 is 17 residues. V lost 3 bases, J lost 0 bases, and 16 bases lay in between. Germline V lookup: CDR1 ENHRY, CDR2 SYGVKD. The CDR3 reads CAISEGSGKPSTDTQYF. CDR3 nucleotide sequence: TGTGCCATCAGTGAAGGGAGCGGTAAGCCTAGCACAGATACGCAGTATTTT.

The rearrangement links TRBV18 to TRBJ2-5, with D possibly TRBD2 on 5 matching bases. Deletions cut 3 bases from V and 4 bases from J, with 9 bases between. This CDR3 region has 13 residues. Germline values: CDR1 KGHSH, CDR2 LQKENI. Here the CDR3 DNA reads TGTGCCAGCTCACCGATACGGGGAGAGACCCAGTACTTC. Its protein is CASSPIRGETQYF.

The V and J genes are TRBV20-1 and TRBJ1-5; D not resolved. Trimming cost V 6 bases and J 1 base, with 16 bases left between them. The CDR3 contains 15 residues. Germline V gives CDR1 DFQATT, CDR2 SNEGSKA (reference sequence). In DNA form, the CDR3 reads TGCAGTGCGACGCTTGTGGGTGGCAGCAATCAGCCCCAGCATTTT. Amino acids: CSATLVGGSNQPQHF.

The chain joins TRBV7-2 to TRBJ2-3, with a tentative D call TRBD2 (6 bases). Trimming shortened V by 5 bases and J by 4 bases, and 16 bases separated the two germline ends. The CDR3 covers 15 residues. Germline lookup yields CDR1 SGHTA and CDR2 FQGNSA. CDR3 protein: CASSPLGGSADTQYF. In DNA form, the CDR3 reads TGTGCCAGCAGCCCGCTCGGGGGTTCTGCAGATACGCAGTATTTT.

This clonotype was observed many times. The chain recombines TRBV7-6 with TRBJ2-1; 7 nucleotides agree with TRBD2. The CDR3 covers 15 residues. Germline V gene sequence: CDR1 SGHVS, CDR2 FNYEAQ. V shed 2 bases and J 7 bases; nucleotides not matched to a gene: 8. In nucleotides, the CDR3 is TGTGCCAGCAGCTTACGCGGGAGCCCCTTGAATGAGCAGTTCTTC. It codes for CASSLRGSPLNEQFF.

The chain combines TRBV19 with TRBJ2-1, with 11 bases aligning to TRBD2. The germline CDR1 and CDR2 sequences are LNHDA and SQIVND (reference sequence). The CDR3 contains 15 residues. V was clipped by 5 bases and J by 7 bases; unmatched bases: 7. CDR3 protein: CASSYSGRAWNEQFF. As DNA, the CDR3 is TGTGCCAGTAGTTATAGCGGGAGGGCCTGGAATGAGCAGTTCTTC.

The chain employs TRBV5-1 and TRBJ2-7; 8 bases map to TRBD2. Germline CDR1 is SGHRS and CDR2 is YFSETQ. This CDR3 has 16 residues. V shed 0 bases, J shed 3 bases, and the junction held 8 bases outside the gene matches. The DNA for the CDR3 is TGCGCCAGCAGCTTGGGACTAGCGAGAACCTTCTACGAGCAGTACTTC. This codes for CASSLGLARTFYEQYF.

About this clonotype: A read error may produce the germline difference seen at one junction end. The chain joins TRBV18 to TRBJ1-1, with 7 bases fitting TRBD1. Germline assignment: CDR1 KGHSH and CDR2 LQKENI. The CDR3 contains 16 residues. The CDR3 DNA follows: TGTGCCAGCTCACCTTCGACAGGGTCCATGAACACTGAAACTTTCTTT. Protein product: CASSPSTGSMNTETFF.

This chain uses TRBV19 with TRBJ1-1; D uncertain. CDR1 and CDR2 (germline): LNHDA, SQIVND (reference sequence). This CDR3 has 14 amino acids. The V gene lost 0 bases and the J gene lost 1 base, with 6 bases spanning the gap. For the CDR3, the DNA is TGTGCCAGTAGTATAGACCACAGGAACACTGAAGCTTTCTTT. Translating gives CASSIDHRNTEAFF.

The chain couples TRBV12-3 or TRBV12-4 to TRBJ2-5; tentatively, D is TRBD2 (5 bases). V was pared by 6 bases and J by 7 bases, with 9 bases between. The length of the CDR3 is 11 residues. CDR3 amino acids: CASRISVTQYF. CDR3 nucleotides: TGTGCCAGCAGGATTAGCGTGACCCAGTACTTC.

V usage is TRBV7-9 and J usage is TRBJ1-1; a weak D match, TRBD1 (5 bases). The germline V gene has CDR1 SEHNR and CDR2 FQNEAQ (reference sequence). V lost 6 bases and J lost 0, with 17 bases in between. CDR3 size: 16 residues. CDR3 DNA sequence: TGTGCCAGCAGTTCCGACAGAGGGTCTATGAACACTGAAGCTTTCTTT. Its translation is CASSSDRGSMNTEAFF.

The chain uses TRBV7-2 and TRBJ2-7, with D maybe TRBD2 (6 bases). The CDR3 length is 15 residues. V was clipped by 6 bases and J by 3 bases, with 18 bases between them. Germline assignment: CDR1 SGHTA and CDR2 FQGNSA. The CDR3 bases are TGTGCCAGCAGTCTCGCAGGGCGGGACGACTACGAGCAGTACTTC. Its protein product is CASSLAGRDDYEQYF.

The CDR3 sequence is CASSYQGASTDTQYF. The CDR3 nucleotides read TGTGCCAGCAGTTACCAGGGGGCGAGCACAGATACGCAGTATTTT. The chain links TRBV6-5 to TRBJ2-3, with 8 bases lining up with TRBD1. Germline lookup yields CDR1 MNHEY and CDR2 SVGAGI. The CDR3 has 15 residues. V lost 2 bases and J lost 0; bases outside the gene matches: 1.

The chain uses TRBV4-2 and TRBJ1-5; TRBD1 might be the D (5 bases). Germline loops: CDR1 LGHNA, CDR2 YNFKEQ. This CDR3 has 16 residues. The V end was cut by 1 base, the J end by 2 bases, with 12 bases between. CDR3 coding DNA: TGTGCCAGCAGCCAAGGGGACTCCAAGGGCAATCAGCCCCAGCATTTT. As protein: CASSQGDSKGNQPQHF.

The chain has TRBV2 and TRBJ2-5, with D unclear. V dropped 8 bases and J dropped 7 bases, with 23 bases sitting between them. The CDR3 has 15 residues. Germline-derived CDR1 and CDR2 are SNHLY and FYNNEI. CDR3: CASPPARIDGGTQYF. As DNA, the CDR3 is TGTGCCAGCCCGCCTGCCAGGATCGACGGTGGGACCCAGTACTTC.